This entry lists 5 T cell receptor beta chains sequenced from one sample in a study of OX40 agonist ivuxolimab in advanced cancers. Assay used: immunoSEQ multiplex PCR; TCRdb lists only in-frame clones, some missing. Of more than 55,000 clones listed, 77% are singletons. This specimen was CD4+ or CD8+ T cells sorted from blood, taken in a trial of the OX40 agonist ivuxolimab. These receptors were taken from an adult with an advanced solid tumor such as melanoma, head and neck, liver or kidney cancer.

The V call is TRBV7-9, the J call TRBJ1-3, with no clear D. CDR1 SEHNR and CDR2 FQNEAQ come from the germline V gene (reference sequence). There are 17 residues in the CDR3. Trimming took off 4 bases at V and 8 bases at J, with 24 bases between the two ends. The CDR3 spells CASSSTRVAGSGHTIYF. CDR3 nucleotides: TGTGCCAGCAGCTCGACGCGGGTTGCGGGGAGCGGACACACCATATATTTT.

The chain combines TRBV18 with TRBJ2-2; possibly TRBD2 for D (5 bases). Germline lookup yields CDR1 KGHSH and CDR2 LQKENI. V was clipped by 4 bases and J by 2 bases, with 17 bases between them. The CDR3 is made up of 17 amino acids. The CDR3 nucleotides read TGTGCCAGCTCACTCCATCCATCTGCGGGTAACACCGGGGAGCTGTTTTTT. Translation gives CASSLHPSAGNTGELFF.

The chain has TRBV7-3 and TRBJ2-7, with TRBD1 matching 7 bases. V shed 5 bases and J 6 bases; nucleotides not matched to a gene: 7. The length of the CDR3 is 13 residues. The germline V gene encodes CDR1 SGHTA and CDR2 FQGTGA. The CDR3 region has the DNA TGTGCCAGCAGCGGCCAACAGGGGACCGAGCAGTACTTC. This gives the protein CASSGQQGTEQYF.

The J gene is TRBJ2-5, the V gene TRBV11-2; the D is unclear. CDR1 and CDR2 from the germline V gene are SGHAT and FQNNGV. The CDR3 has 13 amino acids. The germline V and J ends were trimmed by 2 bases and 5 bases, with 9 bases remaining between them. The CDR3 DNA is TGTGCCAGCAGCTTATTCCCCCGGGAGACCCAGTACTTC. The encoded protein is CASSLFPRETQYF.

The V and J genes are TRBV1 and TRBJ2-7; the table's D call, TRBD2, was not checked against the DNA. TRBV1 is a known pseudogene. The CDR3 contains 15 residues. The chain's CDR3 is CTSSHRTSGSYEQYF. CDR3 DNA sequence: TGCACCAGCAGCCATAGGACTAGCGGGAGCTACGAGCAGTACTTC.